Sequencing of this T cell receptor beta chain was carried out in a study of tumor-infiltrating lymphocytes in primary liver carcinoma (TCRdb year 2017). Background on the whole study: Of the five patients (three men and two women, aged 30 to 69 years), four had hepatocellular carcinoma and one had combined HCC and intrahepatic cholangiocarcinoma. The five patients had tumors staged T1-T3 N0M0, with maximum diameters ranging from about 4 to 11 cm. Each sample produced roughly 3.65 to 7.13 million productive TCRbeta reads, and read depth showed no significant difference between tissue types. TCRbeta repertoire sequencing, expression microarrays and whole-exome sequencing were combined in the study across five regions of each liver tumor, with adjacent normal tissue and blood also included. TCRbeta repertoire sequencing covered about 35 specimens from 5 patients: 25 or so tumor regions, 5 adjacent noncancerous liver tissues and 5 peripheral blood samples. To link TCRbeta repertoire diversity to the local molecular phenotype, the 20 to 25 tumor region samples were profiled with Agilent mRNA microarrays. Technical replicate repertoires showed high reproducibility, with mean shared-clone rates around 0.9 and correlation coefficients above 0.95.

Beyond this particular receptor, the publication reports: Repertoire overlap was higher between tumor regions (mean roughly 36%) than tumor-adjacent (around 17%) or tumor-blood (approximately 14%) pairs, consistent with antigen-driven expansion. With just a handful of patients in the study, the authors point out that the findings should be validated in a larger study. The top 250 clones accounted for a significantly greater share of the repertoire in tumors than in blood (p = 0.039). Because only the TCR beta chain was sequenced and unpaired alpha chains were not captured, true repertoire diversity is likely underestimated. Bulk unsorted samples precluded comparing CD4+ and CD8+ T cell repertoires. Just about 8-25% of top clones turned up in all five regions of a tumor, which suggests spatial heterogeneity among tumor-infiltrating T cells.

The sample holds one count of this clonotype. Its antigen is not yet known. Nothing much larger sits one base from this clone, and base qualities are not available. Just one read gives weak support. Without any cell sorting, total RNA and DNA were extracted together from around 20-30 mg of bulk tissue using the AllPrep DNA/RNA mini kit. Surgical resection was performed in China between late 2015 and 2016 on about 5 patients with histopathologically diagnosed primary liver carcinoma. Chronic HBV infection was present in the patients, and the patients were treatment-naive at sampling. Each tumor was sampled at five spatially separated regions: the superior, inferior, left-lateral and right-lateral poles and the tumor centre. According to histology, viable tumor cells made up more than 80% of every tumor sample. Pieces of fresh tumor and adjacent tissue were cut in half, with one half kept in RNAlater at -80 degrees C and the other half sent for histology.

Taken from the germline V gene, the CDR1 and CDR2 loops are MNHEY and SVGEGT. The CDR3 runs 15 amino acids, cysteine and phenylalanine included. The kept DNA is CDR3 alone, 45 bases in frame from the first base. V loses 5 bases, J loses 4 bases, and the germline ends lie 16 bases apart. A constant-region primer and ProtoScript II reverse transcriptase were used to reverse-transcribe TCRbeta-specific cDNA from approximately 550 ng total RNA. Construction of the TCRbeta libraries relied on three nested rounds of multiplex PCR, following a slightly modified ARM-PCR procedure. Multiplex TRBV1-TRBV30 forward primers and a Cbeta reverse primer were used in the first two PCR rounds, each of which was run for approximately 10 cycles. Sample barcodes and Illumina adapters were added in a final 25-cycle PCR with Deep VentR polymerase. Before sequencing, amplicons of 200-500 bp were gel-purified using a QIAquick gel extraction kit. The TCRbeta amplicons were sequenced with 250-bp paired-end reads on an Illumina HiSeq 2500. The source study handled its data this way. Reads were quality-trimmed with Trimmomatic v0.33, and paired reads were merged with FLASH v1.2.11 to recover full CDR3 sequences. V, D and J germline segments were assigned to the rearranged TCRbeta sequences using MiGEC v1.2.1b. Clonotype statistics, along with Shannon-Wiener diversity indices, were calculated using VDJtools v1.0.0. To reduce sampling bias, subsequent analyses other than the diversity analysis used only the 250 most abundant clonotypes in each sample. TCRdb trimmed public reads at Q25 via fastp, called clones via MiXCR and kept in-frame beta chains. Rows with a matching CDR3 protein are joined into one entry that keeps the most common DNA and genes. TCRdb's processing, not the authors' own work, is the source of the V and J calls. The sample contains around 80,000 distinct CDR3 sequences, around 70% of them found a single time. The ten largest clones take up approximately 19% of the sample.

The TCR sequence derives from a man in his forties with primary liver carcinoma and hepatitis B virus infection. Source material: liver tumor tissue from sampling region 1. What this sample's cell subset or site label stands for: tumor region T1, superior pole. This sequence uses TRBV6-2 or TRBV6-3 and TRBJ2-3; a tentative D call is TRBD2 (5 bases match). At the DNA level, the sequence is TGTGCCAGCAGTGACGTACTAGTGGAGTCAGATACGCAGTATTTT. This sequence encodes CASSDVLVESDTQYF.